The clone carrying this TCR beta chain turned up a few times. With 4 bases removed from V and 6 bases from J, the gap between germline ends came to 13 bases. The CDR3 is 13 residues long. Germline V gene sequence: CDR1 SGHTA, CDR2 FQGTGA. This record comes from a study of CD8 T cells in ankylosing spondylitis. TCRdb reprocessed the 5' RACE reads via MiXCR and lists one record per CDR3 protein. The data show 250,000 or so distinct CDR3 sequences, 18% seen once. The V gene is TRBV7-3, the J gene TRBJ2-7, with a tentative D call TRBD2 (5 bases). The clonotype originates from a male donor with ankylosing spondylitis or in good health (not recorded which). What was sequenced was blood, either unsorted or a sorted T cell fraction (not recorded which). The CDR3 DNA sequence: TGTGCCAGCAGCTCCCTCGTTGAGGGCGAGCAGTACTTC. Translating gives CASSSLVEGEQYF. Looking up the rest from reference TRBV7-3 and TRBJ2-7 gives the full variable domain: GAGVSQTPSNKVTEKGKYVELRCDPISGHTALYWYRQSLGQGPEFLIYFQGTGAADDSGLPNDRFFAVRPEGSVSTLKIQRTERGDSAVYLCASSSLVEGEQYFGPGTRLTVT.